These 22 T cell receptor beta chains came from one sample sequenced in a study of blood T cells in healthy people across ages. Combining a sample-barcoded 5' primer with a J-beta primer mix, a second PCR ran for about 6 to 11 cycles. TCRdb analysed the 5' RACE reads with MiXCR anew, one entry per CDR3 protein. The data contain around 940,000 distinct CDR3 sequences, just over 50% of them singletons. Sequencing used blood. All receptors derive from a woman in her sixties or seventies in good health.

The CDR3 is CSAREGGGYNGQYF. The CDR3 DNA is TGCAGTGCTAGAGAGGGGGGAGGCTACAATGGGCAGTACTTC. V gene TRBV20-1 combines with J gene TRBJ2-5; D might be TRBD2 (6 bases). Germline assignment: CDR1 DFQATT and CDR2 SNEGSKA (reference sequence). Trimming cost V 0 bases and J 11 bases, with 19 bases left between them. CDR3 length: 14 amino acids.

The chain links TRBV12-3 or TRBV12-4 to TRBJ1-5, with D perhaps TRBD1 (5 bases). V was shortened by 0 bases and J by 3 bases, with 12 bases between the two germline ends. The CDR3 length is 16 residues. This chain's CDR3 is CASSLAGLGDNQPQHF. The CDR3 bases are TGTGCCAGCAGTTTAGCGGGGTTAGGGGACAATCAGCCCCAGCATTTT.

The chain is built from TRBV7-9 and TRBJ2-3; perhaps D is TRBD1 or TRBD2 (5 bases each). Trimming cost V 5 bases and J 1 base, with 19 bases left between them. Germline loops: CDR1 SEHNR, CDR2 FQNEAQ (reference sequence). The CDR3 runs 17 residues. The CDR3 DNA sequence: TGTGCCAGCAGCCACCGGGACCGCCTGTTCCGCACAGATACGCAGTATTTT. Translation gives CASSHRDRLFRTDTQYF.

This clonotype appeared a single time. The chain recombines TRBV5-6 with TRBJ2-5; unclear D gene. With 4 bases removed from V and 2 bases from J, the gap between germline ends came to 12 bases. Germline CDR1 is SGHDT and CDR2 is YYEEEE. This CDR3 comprises 14 residues. The CDR3 bases are TGTGCCAGCAGCCACTGGGTAGGGCAAGAGACCCAGTACTTC. It is translated as CASSHWVGQETQYF.

The chain joins TRBV29-1 to TRBJ2-4, with D perhaps matching TRBD1 (5 bases). V was shortened by 7 bases and J by 2 bases, with 12 bases between the two germline ends. The germline V gene encodes CDR1 SQVTM and CDR2 ANQGSEA. CDR3 length: 13 residues. CDR3 sequence reads: CSALRGSKNIQYF. The CDR3 nucleotides are TGCAGCGCCCTAAGGGGATCCAAAAACATTCAGTACTTC.

This clonotype was seen more than once but under ten times. This rearrangement joins TRBV6-5 to TRBJ2-4; 9 bases agree with TRBD1. The DNA end is more similar to TRBJ2-7, so the J call may be wrong. From germline, CDR1 is MNHEY and CDR2 SVGAGI. There are 15 residues in the CDR3. The CDR3 region has the DNA TGTGCCAGCAGATCACCGGGACAGGGCCTCAACGAGCAGTACTTC. It specifies CASRSPGQGLNEQYF.

This sequence joins TRBV11-2 and TRBJ2-5; D possibly corresponds to TRBD2 (8 bases). V lost 3 bases and J 7 bases, leaving 15 bases between the germline ends. The germline gives CDR1 SGHAT, CDR2 FQNNGV. The CDR3 consists of 14 residues. CDR3 amino acids: CASSFEREGATQYF. The CDR3 nucleotides read TGTGCCAGCAGCTTTGAACGGGAGGGGGCGACCCAGTACTTC.

With regard to this clonotype: The germline gene is not matched at one end of the junction; a read error may be the cause. The rearrangement uses TRBV5-5 and TRBJ2-7, with TRBD2 matching over 10 bases. CDR1 and CDR2 from the germline V gene are SGHKS and YYEKEE (reference sequence). CDR3 length: 17 residues. CDR3 bases: TGTACCAGCAGCGGATCAGTGGGACTAGCGAGCACCTACGAACAGTACTTC. Translation: CTSSGSVGLASTYEQYF.

The table lists this clonotype with a few counts. This chain connects TRBV10-3 to TRBJ2-1, with 10 bases aligning to TRBD2. This CDR3 spans 14 amino acids. Germline CDR1 is ENHRY and CDR2 is SYGVKD. V shed 8 bases, J shed 4 bases, and the junction held 5 bases outside the gene matches. Written as DNA, the CDR3 is TGTGCCATCGGACTAGCGGTATCATACAATGAGCAGTTCTTC. Protein sequence: CAIGLAVSYNEQFF.

This chain joins TRBV6-1 and TRBJ1-5; D is possibly TRBD1 (6 bases). The ends were cut back, 7 bases at V and 2 bases at J, with 12 bases in the middle. Germline CDR1 MNHNS, CDR2 SASEGT. CDR3 length equals 14 residues. This CDR3 is CASNTGMGNQPQHF. CDR3 bases: TGTGCCAGCAACACAGGGATGGGCAATCAGCCCCAGCATTTT.

The gene calls are TRBV25-1 and TRBJ2-1, with no clear D. This CDR3 is 12 amino acids long. Per germline, CDR1 MGHDK and CDR2 SYGVNS. With 1 base removed from V and 10 bases from J, the gap between germline ends came to 8 bases. This CDR3 is CASSESTREQFF. DNA for the CDR3: TGTGCCAGCAGTGAATCTACCCGGGAGCAGTTCTTC.

The chain links TRBV28 to TRBJ2-3; D is perhaps TRBD2 (6 bases). The V gene's germline CDR1 is MDHEN and CDR2 SYDVKM. With 10 bases removed from V and 1 base from J, the gap between germline ends came to 12 bases. CDR3 length equals 13 residues. CDR3 bases: TGTGCCATAACGCGCGGGGGCACAGATACGCAGTATTTT. Residues: CAITRGGTDTQYF.

This chain connects TRBV11-1 to TRBJ2-4, with 11 bases aligning to TRBD2. The J call is doubtful: the DNA matches TRBJ2-7 better. CDR3 length: 16 residues. Germline CDR1 and CDR2: SGHAT and FQDESV (reference sequence). The chain's CDR3 is CASSEGLAEAAYEQYF. The CDR3, as DNA: TGTGCCAGCTCCGAGGGACTAGCGGAAGCAGCCTACGAGCAGTACTTC.

The rearrangement uses TRBV3-1 and TRBJ1-2; D might be TRBD1 (6 bases). This CDR3 is built from 16 residues. The V gene's germline CDR1 is LGHDT and CDR2 YNNKEL (reference sequence). Trimming removed 8 bases from V and 5 bases from J, with 24 bases in between. Written as DNA, the CDR3 is TGTGCCAGCGGGGACGACTACAGGGTTGGGGCATATGGCTACACCTTC. Its protein product is CASGDDYRVGAYGYTF.

This clonotype was detected a few times. The chain joins TRBV6-2 or TRBV6-3 to TRBJ2-7, with 8 bases aligning to TRBD1. The CDR3 runs 15 residues. Trimming at V came to 5 bases and at J to 4 bases, leaving 10 bases not matched to a gene. Per the germline V gene, CDR1 is MNHEY and CDR2 is SVGEGT. DNA of the CDR3: TGTGCCAGCAGTAAGTCGACAGGGGCGGCGTACGAGCAGTACTTC. Amino acid sequence: CASSKSTGAAYEQYF.

This clonotype has only a few counts. The V call is TRBV7-2, the J call TRBJ2-7; 8 bases are shared with TRBD2. From germline, CDR1 is SGHTA and CDR2 FQGNSA. This CDR3 has 16 residues. Germline trimming cut 0 bases from V and 3 bases from J; bases unmatched to any gene: 7. Here the CDR3 reads CASSLASGTSFYEQYF. The CDR3 nucleotides are TGTGCCAGCAGCTTAGCTTCCGGGACTAGTTTCTACGAGCAGTACTTC.

This sequence joins TRBV6-1 and TRBJ1-5, with a weak D call TRBD1 (5 bases). Trimming left V 5 bases short and J 7 bases short, with 15 bases between. CDR1 is MNHNS and CDR2 is SASEGT in the germline V gene. The CDR3 spans 14 residues. The CDR3 loop reads CASSKEGRGQPQHF. In DNA, the CDR3 is TGTGCCAGCAGTAAAGAGGGTCGGGGGCAGCCCCAGCATTTT.

This rearrangement joins TRBV20-1 to TRBJ1-4; D not certain. The CDR3 sequence is 12 residues long. Looked up from germline, CDR1 is DFQATT and CDR2 is SNEGSKA (reference sequence). Deletions cut 3 bases from V and 7 bases from J, with 9 bases between. CDR3 bases: TGCAGTGCTAGGCCACGTAGTGAAAAACTGTTTTTT. Translating it yields CSARPRSEKLFF.

The rearrangement uses TRBV6-5 and TRBJ2-7, with 11 bases matching TRBD2. The V segment lost 2 bases and the J segment 7 bases; nucleotides outside the gene matches: 7. The germline V gene has CDR1 MNHEY and CDR2 SVGAGI. This CDR3 has 15 residues. The CDR3 spells CASSYASGRTSEQYF. CDR3 in DNA: TGTGCCAGCAGTTACGCTAGCGGGAGGACAAGTGAGCAGTACTTC.

This clonotype was seen a few times. An end of the junction differs from the germline gene, which may be a read error. The chain is built from TRBV7-2 and TRBJ2-7; maybe TRBD2 (5 bases). The CDR3 has 16 residues. Germline V CDR1 and CDR2: SGHTA, FQGNSA. The CDR3 is CATSPNAWEWNGEQYF. The DNA for the CDR3 is TGTGCCACCAGCCCCAATGCGTGGGAGTGGAACGGCGAGCAGTACTTC.

V gene TRBV28 combines with J gene TRBJ1-2; TRBD1 might be the D (6 bases). The CDR3 is 13 amino acids. V dropped 2 bases and J dropped 13 bases, with 17 bases sitting between them. CDR1 and CDR2 (germline): MDHEN, SYDVKM. Written as DNA, the CDR3 is TGTGCCAGCAGTTTAGGGGGGCCCAAGGTCTCCACCTTC. It specifies CASSLGGPKVSTF.

The V gene is TRBV11-2, the J gene TRBJ2-3, with 14 nucleotides matching TRBD2. The germline V gene has CDR1 SGHAT and CDR2 FQNNGV. After removal of 5 bases from V and 6 bases from J, the junction contained 7 bases not matched to a gene. The CDR3 length is 16 residues. CDR3 bases: TGTGCCAGCAGCCCCCGGACTAGCGGGAGGAGGGATACGCAGTATTTT. The encoded protein is CASSPRTSGRRDTQYF.